These 5 T cell receptor beta chains were all obtained from the same sample, sequenced in a study of tumor and adjacent non-tumor tissue in lung cancer (dated by TCRdb to 2016 to 2018). Preparation of the library involved multiplex PCR. Sequencing used an Illumina HiSeq 2500. TCRbeta libraries were constructed through three rounds of nested PCR with primers (Table S4) according to protocols modified from ARM-PCR. The public reads were quality trimmed at Q25 with fastp and then assembled into clones with MiXCR by TCRdb, keeping productive beta chains. Rows with one shared CDR3 protein collapse into an entry with the most common genes and DNA. Within this sample are roughly 49,000 distinct CDR3 sequences, with 74% of them counted one time only. The ten biggest clones cover roughly 25% of the sample. RNA was isolated from bulk unsorted tissue, and RNA quality was assessed with a NanoDrop ND-1000 and an Agilent 2100. Distant non-tumor tissue taken more than 3 cm from the tumor edge was used as the normal lung sample.

Material for sequencing was distant non-tumor lung tissue. The source is a woman between 55 and 75 years old with non-small cell lung cancer.

With regard to this clonotype: This likely comes from a read error, as the CDR3 has no conserved phenylalanine or tryptophan at its end. V gene TRBV28 combines with J gene TRBJ2-7, with D perhaps TRBD1 (5 bases). The CDR3 is 14 residues long. Germline V gene lookup returns CDR1 MDHEN and CDR2 SYDVKM. The V and J ends lost 3 bases and 1 base respectively, with 10 bases between them. The CDR3 here is CASSLGQLSYEQYS. DNA of the CDR3: TGTGCCAGCAGTTTGGGGCAGCTGTCCTACGAGCAGTACTCC.

This clonotype came up once. Sequence at one end of the junction differs from germline and may be a read error. The chain is built from TRBV11-2 and TRBJ1-1; no firm D call. The length of the CDR3 is 15 residues. Germline assignment: CDR1 SGHAT and CDR2 FQNNGV. Here the CDR3 reads CASSLNQPLNTEAFF. Written as DNA, the CDR3 is TGTGCTAGCAGCTTAAATCAGCCCCTGAACACTGAAGCATTCTTT.

This clonotype has just one count. J is TRBJ1-2 and V is TRBV4-3; TRBD1 agrees at 10 bases. Losses at the gene ends were 1 base for V and 6 bases for J; bases not matched to a gene: 8. Germline CDR1 reads LGHNA; CDR2 reads YSLEER. The CDR3 loop spans 16 amino acids. The CDR3 is CASSQGGTGAYHGYTF. CDR3 nucleotides: TGCGCCAGCAGCCAAGGTGGGACAGGGGCTTACCATGGCTACACCTTC.

This clonotype appeared a single time. The chain employs TRBV4-1 and TRBJ2-5; D remains ambiguous. The ends were cut back, 1 base at V and 5 bases at J, with 11 bases in the middle. This CDR3 comprises 14 residues. The germline V gene has CDR1 MGHRA and CDR2 YSYEKL. The CDR3 protein is CASSQGIGHETQYF. The CDR3, as DNA: TGCGCCAGCAGCCAAGGGATCGGGCATGAGACCCAGTACTTC.

Regarding this clonotype: This is likely a read error, given that the CDR3 carries no conserved phenylalanine or tryptophan at its end. The chain joins TRBV29-1 to TRBJ1-4, with 7 bases fitting TRBD1. This CDR3 comprises 13 residues. Germline CDR1 SQVTM, CDR2 ANQGSEA. Unmatched junction bases numbered 9, after V lost 6 bases and J lost 8 bases. CDR3 sequence reads: CSVDMEDREKLFL. CDR3 DNA: TGCAGCGTGGATATGGAGGACAGGGAAAAACTGTTTCTT.